A selection of T cell receptor beta chains follows, all from one sample in a study of blood T cell repertoires in COVID-19. Profiling relied on immunoSEQ multiplex PCR, and the TCRdb table lists in-frame clones only, not all of them. The sample has a few hundred thousand clones, just over 90% seen once. Sequenced sample: PBMCs or T cells enriched from blood (not recorded which). All receptors come from a woman in her 40s who had been exposed to COVID-19. The CDR3 runs from the conserved cysteine through the conserved F or W. Each record gives: J gene, D gene, V gene, CDR3 length, clone size, CDR3 DNA, CDR3 protein. The D gene is left open where the match is weak. A clone size is listed for some rows: how often the clone was seen (once, few, many), or a class if it is expanded.

TRBJ2-6	TRBD1	TRBV7-3	16	.	TGTGCCAGCAGCACCCTGACAGGGACTGGGGCCAACGTCCTGACTTTC	CASSTLTGTGANVLTF
TRBJ1-1	.	TRBV5-4	13	.	TGTGCCAGCAGCTTGGTCGGTTTCTCTGAAGCTTTCTTT	CASSLVGFSEAFF
TRBJ1-2	.	TRBV19	13	.	TGTGCCAGTAGTATCAGGGTTGCAGATGGCTACACCTTC	CASSIRVADGYTF
TRBJ2-3	.	TRBV9	15	.	TGTGCCAGCAGCACGGGGGTCGGCTGGGCAGATACGCAGTATTTT	CASSTGVGWADTQYF
TRBJ1-2	TRBD1	TRBV5-4	16	.	TGTGCCAGCAGCTTGGGTAGGGGACAGGGAGACTATGGCTACACCTTC	CASSLGRGQGDYGYTF
TRBJ2-5	.	TRBV2	12	.	TGTGCCAGCAGGGTAGTCCAAGAGACCCAGTACTTC	CASRVVQETQYF
TRBJ2-3	.	TRBV7-9	18	few	TGTGCCAGCAGCTTACCTCCCACGGGACTTCTTAGCACAGATACGCAGTATTTT	CASSLPPTGLLSTDTQYF
TRBJ1-1	.	TRBV10-3	12	.	TGTGCCATCAGTGAAGCAGGGGTAGAAGCTTTCTTT	CAISEAGVEAFF
TRBJ1-1	TRBD1	TRBV6-2/TRBV6-3	16	.	TGTGCCAGCAGTTGGGGGGACAGGGGTAAGAACACTGAAGCTTTCTTT	CASSWGDRGKNTEAFF
TRBJ2-3	TRBD2	TRBV10-2	14	once	TGCGCCAGCAGTATAGCGGGGCGTACAGATACGCAGTATTTT	CASSIAGRTDTQYF
TRBJ1-2	.	TRBV24-1	14	.	TGTGCCACCAGTACGGAGCGGTATTCCTATGGCTACACCTTC	CATSTERYSYGYTF
TRBJ1-1	TRBD1	TRBV30	13	once	TGTGCCTGGAGGGAACAGGGGTACACTGAAGCTTTCTTT	CAWREQGYTEAFF
TRBJ2-1	.	TRBV14	12	.	TGTGCCAGCAGCCCGAGACATTCCTGGCAGTTCTTC	CASSPRHSWQFF
TRBJ1-2	TRBD1	TRBV13	16	once	TGTGCCAGCAGCCGAAGAAAGGGGACAGCTAACTATGGCTACACCTTC	CASSRRKGTANYGYTF
TRBJ2-1	TRBD2	TRBV11-2	17	.	TGTGCCAGCAGCTTGCGAAGGCAGCGGGGCTCCTACAATGAGCAGTTCTTC	CASSLRRQRGSYNEQFF
TRBJ2-7	.	TRBV15	13	.	TGTGCCACCAGCAGAGAGTGGGAGTACGAGCAGTACTTC	CATSREWEYEQYF
TRBJ1-1	.	TRBV30	13	.	TGTGCCTGGACACGTGGAGGGAACACTGAAGCTTTCTTT	CAWTRGGNTEAFF
TRBJ2-7	.	TRBV11-3	12	.	TGTGCCAGCAGCCCAGAGGTAGACGAGCAGTACTTC	CASSPEVDEQYF
TRBJ2-7	.	TRBV10-3	13	.	TGTGCCATCGCTGGACAGTCTACCTACGAGCAGTACTTC	CAIAGQSTYEQYF
TRBJ2-2	.	TRBV5-1	15	.	TGCGCCAGCAGCTCAACAGGCGCCGGGACCGGGGAGCTGTTTTTT	CASSSTGAGTGELFF
TRBJ2-2	TRBD2	TRBV4-2	17	.	TGTGCCAGCAGCTTCCGAGACCCGGGACTAGTCGGCGGGGAGCTGTTTTTT	CASSFRDPGLVGGELFF
TRBJ1-5	.	TRBV6-5	13	.	TGTGCCAGCAGTTTACAGAACGGTCAGCCCCAGCATTTT	CASSLQNGQPQHF
TRBJ1-5	.	TRBV19	12	.	TGTGCCGAGACAGAAAGAAATCAGCCCCAGCATTTT	CAETERNQPQHF
TRBJ1-1	.	TRBV6-5	14	.	TGTGCCAGCAGGGACCGTGGCCCGACAGGCGGGGCTTTCTTT	CASRDRGPTGGAFF
TRBJ2-1	.	TRBV19	17	.	TGTGCCAGTAGTCAAGGGGGGGGGATTTCCTCCTACAATGAGCAGTTCTTC	CASSQGGGISSYNEQFF
TRBJ2-2	.	TRBV7-2	15	.	TGTGCCAGCAGCTTGTCCTCACGGAGCACCGGGGAGCTGTTTTTT	CASSLSSRSTGELFF
TRBJ2-1	.	TRBV25-1	14	.	TGTGCCAGCAGTGAACTTGGGGGGAAGGGTGAGCAGTTCTTC	CASSELGGKGEQFF
TRBJ2-7	TRBD2	TRBV6-6	16	.	TGTGCCAGCAGTCAGGGACTAGCGGGGGCCTTCTACGAGCAGTACTTC	CASSQGLAGAFYEQYF
TRBJ1-2	TRBD1	TRBV19	15	.	TGTGCCAGTAGTATTGGACAGGGTCAAAGTTATGGCTACACCTTC	CASSIGQGQSYGYTF
TRBJ1-2	TRBD1	TRBV25-1	12	.	TGTGCCAGCAGGGTGACAGGGAAAGGCTACACCTTC	CASRVTGKGYTF
TRBJ2-2	TRBD1	TRBV7-3	16	.	TGTGCCAGCAGCTTGCGACAGGGGCGGAACACCGGGGAGCTGTTTTTT	CASSLRQGRNTGELFF
TRBJ1-2	TRBD1	TRBV19	13	once	TGTGCCAGTAACTCCGGGACAGGGAAAGGCTACACCTTC	CASNSGTGKGYTF
TRBJ2-5	TRBD2	TRBV7-3	16	once	TGTGCCAGCAGCCCGGAGGGACTAGCGGGACGAGAGACCCAGTACTTC	CASSPEGLAGRETQYF
TRBJ2-1	.	TRBV6-5	14	.	TGTGCCAGCAGGTCACCCGGACTGTTCAATGAGCAGTTCTTC	CASRSPGLFNEQFF
TRBJ1-2	.	TRBV29-1	12	once	TGCAGCGTTGGGCACCCTAACTATGGCTACACCTTC	CSVGHPNYGYTF
TRBJ2-2	TRBD2	TRBV3-1/TRBV3-2	18	.	TGTGCCAGCAGCCCCAGGGGCGGGATAGCGGGGGTCACCGGGGAGCTGTTTTTT	CASSPRGGIAGVTGELFF
TRBJ1-6	.	TRBV11-2	13	once	TGTGCCAGCAGCTTTCAAGGGGGTTCACCCCTCCACTTT	CASSFQGGSPLHF
TRBJ2-3	.	TRBV9	17	.	TGTGCCAGCAGCGGTACCCCAGGGGCTGTTTACTTAGATACGCAGTATTTT	CASSGTPGAVYLDTQYF
TRBJ1-1	.	TRBV19	14	.	TGTGCCAGTAGTAGAGGACAGCTGAACACTGAAGCTTTCTTT	CASSRGQLNTEAFF
TRBJ1-3	.	TRBV10-3	14	.	TGTGCCATCAGTGAGTTCCAATCTGGAAACACCATATATTTT	CAISEFQSGNTIYF
TRBJ1-6	.	TRBV5-4	17	.	TGTGCCAGCAGCTTGTTGGGGGGGGGAGCCGCGGGTTCACCCCTCCACTTT	CASSLLGGGAAGSPLHF
TRBJ1-1	.	TRBV14	16	.	TGTGCCAGCAGCGACGGGACTCAAGGTAGGGACACTGAAGCTTTCTTT	CASSDGTQGRDTEAFF
TRBJ2-3	.	TRBV24-1	12	.	TGTGCCACCAGTGGCAGTGTAGATACGCAGTATTTT	CATSGSVDTQYF
TRBJ1-5	.	TRBV19	15	.	TGTGCCAGTAGTTCAAAGGGGGATAGCAATCAGCCCCAGCATTTT	CASSSKGDSNQPQHF
TRBJ1-2	TRBD1	TRBV28	15	.	TGTGCCAGCAGTCAAAGGGACAGACTGCTCTATGGCTACACCTTC	CASSQRDRLLYGYTF
TRBJ2-7	TRBD2	TRBV5-6	15	.	TGTGCCAGCAGCCCGGGGACTAGCGGCCCCTACGAGCAGTACTTC	CASSPGTSGPYEQYF
TRBJ1-2	.	TRBV6-5	13	.	TGTGCCAGCAGTCCGGACAGAAACTATGGCTACACCTTC	CASSPDRNYGYTF
TRBJ2-2	.	TRBV5-6	15	.	TGTGCCAGCAGCTTGGGGCAGGGCAGGGCCGGGGAGCTGTTTTTT	CASSLGQGRAGELFF
TRBJ1-3	.	TRBV5-4	16	.	TGTGCCAGTTCGACCCAGGGCAAATTTTCCGGAAACACCATATATTTT	CASSTQGKFSGNTIYF
TRBJ2-1	.	TRBV9	15	.	TGTGCCAGCAGCGTAGCTCAGACAGATTACAATGAGCAGTTCTTC	CASSVAQTDYNEQFF
TRBJ1-1	.	TRBV19	15	.	TGTGCCAGTAGAAGGGATGCGGGGTCGGACACTGAAGCTTTCTTT	CASRRDAGSDTEAFF
TRBJ1-1	.	TRBV30	11	few	TGTGCCTGGGCAGAGAACACTGAAGCTTTCTTT	CAWAENTEAFF
TRBJ1-1	.	TRBV12-3/TRBV12-4	12	few	TGTGCCAGCAGCCCTCAGTACACTGAAGCTTTCTTT	CASSPQYTEAFF